Included here is one TCR beta chain sequence, with context. This specimen comes from a study of PD-1 blockade in classical Hodgkin lymphoma. As to time point: newly diagnosed, previously untreated cHL patient sample. Magnetic negative selection served to purify CD4+ T cells out of PBMCs that had been thawed. The data were produced by immunoSEQ multiplex PCR, yet TCRdb's version contains in-frame clones alone and is incomplete. This sample has around 32,000 clones, with about 87% found just once. Source material: CD4+ T cells from blood. This receptor was obtained from a human donor with classical Hodgkin lymphoma.

CDR3: CASTFLPGLGNTIYF. CDR3 sequence (DNA): TGTGCCAGCACCTTCCTCCCCGGCCTTGGAAACACCATATATTTT. This chain links TRBV6-5 with TRBJ1-3; D is ambiguous. The V end was cut by 7 bases, the J end by 3 bases, with 16 bases between. The CDR3 runs 15 residues. Per the germline V gene, CDR1 is MNHEY and CDR2 is SVGAGI.